This T cell receptor (beta chain) came from a study of chemoradiotherapy in HPV16-positive cancers. This clone has a single count. Profiled with immunoSEQ multiplex PCR; TCRdb holds only in-frame clones, not every one. The sample holds about 35,000 clones, around 92% seen once. CDR3 length equals 15 residues. The V end was cut by 1 base, the J end by 4 bases, with 14 bases between. Germline CDR1 reads SGHAT; CDR2 reads FQNNGV. The specimen was blood, collected from a patient who underwent chemoradiotherapy. This rearrangement joins TRBV11-2 to TRBJ2-7; D is undetermined. The TCR comes from a human donor with HPV-associated anogenital cancer. Written as DNA, the CDR3 is TGTGCCAGCAGCTTAGTTGGTGCTAACTATTACGAGCAGTACTTC. Translated, it gives CASSLVGANYYEQYF.